This T cell receptor beta chain is drawn from a study of T cells in Graves' hyperthyroidism and ophthalmopathy. Findings and caveats of the study: Ophthalmopathy prediction by the model preceded onset by a median roughly 6.3 months. From stable hyperthyroidism, ophthalmopathy was set apart by a 13 V-J model.

As regards this clonotype: The target antigen is unknown.

V shed 3 bases and J shed 0 bases, with 6 bases lying between them. The CDR3 contains 14 residues. Each diagnosis drew on symptoms, thyroxine, TRAb, thyroid ultrasound and orbital computed tomography findings. RNA transcripts yielded amplified TCR beta CDR3 regions. An initial round of RT-PCR targeting the TCR CDR3 relied on the HTBI primer set. TCRdb reanalysed the multiplex PCR reads using MiXCR and keeps one entry per CDR3 protein. The data show more than 550,000 distinct CDR3 sequences, with less than 45% seen just once and 7% to 7.5% held by the top ten. Source material: peripheral blood or thyroid tissue (not recorded which). The chain combines TRBV12-3 or TRBV12-4 with TRBJ1-3; no firm D call. The source is an adult man with Graves' disease, either hyperthyroidism or ophthalmopathy (not recorded which). Here the CDR3 DNA reads TGTGCCAGCAGTTTCGGATTCTCTGGAAACACCATATATTTT. It codes for CASSFGFSGNTIYF.